This paragraph reports one T cell receptor beta chain. The target of this receptor is not known. Within one base of it there is no much larger clone, and no base qualities were kept. The data are from a study of CD8 T cells in ankylosing spondylitis (dated by TCRdb to 2015 to 2018). At the level of the whole study: The study set out to find disease-linked TCR variants by profiling T cell receptor beta repertoires in ankylosing spondylitis patients and healthy donors. Peripheral blood samples were taken, and synovial fluid was additionally collected from ankylosing spondylitis patients. The full study cohort comprised around 25 ankylosing spondylitis patients and over a hundred healthy donors. General conclusions and limits of the study: Blood from ankylosing spondylitis patients appeared to be characterized by a TCR beta motif composed of several highly homologous amino acid variants. Some TCR beta motif variants had previously been reported in synovial fluid and blood of reactive arthritis patients, which suggested common disease-initiation mechanisms. In peripheral blood, the disease-linked clones were found at relatively low frequencies and had a CD8+ phenotype. According to the report, matched synovial fluid samples from ankylosing spondylitis patients were significantly enriched for the disease-linked clones.

The reads were generated on an Illumina HiSeq 2500. Quantitative 5'-RACE with molecular barcodes was used to prepare TCR beta libraries. From the authors' description of their analysis: A new computational method based on a probabilistic model of VDJ rearrangement was used to identify disease-linked TCR variants. The public sequencing data were trimmed at Q25 with fastp and processed into clonotypes with MiXCR by TCRdb, which kept only in-frame beta chains. Under each unique CDR3 protein, matching rows form one entry showing the most common genes and DNA. In this record, the V and J calls reflect TCRdb's handling and not the investigators' own analysis. The sample profile shows around 220,000 distinct CDR3 sequences; approximately 20% of them were found once. Jointly, the top ten make up about 44% of the sample. Sequencing was performed on blood, either unsorted or a sorted T cell fraction (not recorded which). The sequence derives from a male donor with ankylosing spondylitis.

The CDR3 protein sequence reads: CASSGKTKPLYNEQFF. The DNA sequence is TGTGCCAGCAGCGGTAAGACCAAACCCCTCTACAATGAGCAGTTCTTC. The rearrangement combines TRBV9 with TRBJ2-1; the D gene assignment is ambiguous. Spanning cysteine to phenylalanine, the CDR3 consists of 16 amino acids. Left in the record is the CDR3 DNA by itself, 48 bases read in frame from the first base. The trim is 3 bases for V and 3 bases for J, with a gap of 16 bases between the germline ends. From the germline V gene, CDR1 is SGDLS and CDR2 is YYNGEE. The reference TRBV9 and TRBJ2-1 proteins fill in what lies around the CDR3, so the full variable domain reads DSGVTQTPKHLITATGQRVTLRCSPRSGDLSVYWYQQSLDQGLQFLIQYYNGEERAKGNILERFSAQQFPDLHSELNLSSLELGDSALYFCASSGKTKPLYNEQFFGPGTRLTVL.